Below are 14 T cell receptor beta chains sequenced from a single sample in a study of shared clonotypes between healthy human individuals. Libraries were prepared by immunoSEQ multiplex PCR; TCRdb keeps only in-frame clonotypes and omits some of them. There are around 240,000 clones in the sample; approximately 65% occur only once, and 11% lies in the top ten. The sample comprised memory CD4+ T cells sorted from blood. Noted subset: CD45RA-negative fraction. These receptor sequences come from a man aged 25 to 45 in good health.

This clone has more than one count but fewer than ten. The rearrangement joins TRBV28 to TRBJ2-7; the D gene is possibly TRBD1 (5 bases). CDR3 size: 14 residues. The germline gives CDR1 MDHEN, CDR2 SYDVKM. V lost 6 bases and J lost 5, with 17 bases in between. The CDR3 region is CASSRIAGSHEQYF. In nucleotides, the CDR3 is TGTGCCAGCAGCCGAATTGCAGGGTCCCACGAGCAGTACTTC.

This clone was observed a few times. J is TRBJ1-2 and V is TRBV7-9, with D hard to call. The germline V and J ends were trimmed by 5 bases and 5 bases, with 18 bases remaining between them. Germline V gene data show CDR1 as SEHNR and CDR2 as FQNEAQ (reference sequence). CDR3 length equals 15 residues. The CDR3 loop reads CASSPETPDFYGYTF. As DNA, the CDR3 is TGTGCCAGCAGCCCCGAGACACCAGACTTTTATGGCTACACCTTC.

J is TRBJ2-2 and V is TRBV7-9; TRBD1 aligns across 8 bases. CDR1 and CDR2 (germline): SEHNR, FQNEAQ (reference sequence). J was trimmed by 4 bases and V by 5 bases; bases with no gene match: 6. This CDR3 spans 15 amino acids. CDR3 coding DNA: TGTGCCAGCAGCAAGGGACAGGTCCTCACCGGGGAGCTGTTTTTT. Amino acids: CASSKGQVLTGELFF.

This clone appeared many times. The same CDR3 arises from other DNA sequences in this sample as well. J is TRBJ2-3 and V is TRBV7-9, with 9 bases lining up with TRBD2. The germline CDR1 and CDR2 sequences are SEHNR and FQNEAQ (reference sequence). V dropped 5 bases and J dropped 2; count of bases not matched to a gene: 5. The CDR3 extends over 15 amino acids. The CDR3 is CASSPLAGNTDTQYF. CDR3 in DNA: TGTGCCAGCAGCCCGCTAGCGGGAAACACAGATACGCAGTATTTT.

The J gene is TRBJ2-2, the V gene TRBV30; either TRBD1 or TRBD2 may supply D (6 bases each). Trimming took 0 bases from V and 7 from J, leaving 18 bases between them. The CDR3 runs to 16 residues. In germline, CDR1 is GTSNPN, CDR2 SVGIG (reference sequence). The CDR3: CAWSVWGRELVGELFF. The CDR3 bases are TGTGCCTGGAGTGTTTGGGGGCGGGAATTGGTCGGGGAGCTGTTTTTT. The full variable domain, completed using reference TRBV30 and TRBJ2-2, is SQTIHQWPATLVQPVGSPLSLECTVEGTSNPNLYWYRQAAGRGLQLLFYSVGIGQISSEVPQNLSASRPQDRQFILSSKKLLLSDSGFYLCAWSVWGRELVGELFFGEGSRLTVL.

This clone occurred once. The chain joins TRBV29-1 to TRBJ2-7, with TRBD2 matching 7 bases. The CDR3 spans 16 residues. The V gene end was trimmed by 5 bases and the J gene end by 1 base; junction bases not matched to a gene: 14. The germline V gene encodes CDR1 SQVTM and CDR2 ANQGSEA. The CDR3 nucleotides are TGCAGCGTTTCACCGAGGAGGAGCGGGGCTTCCTACGAGCAGTACTTC. Amino acid sequence: CSVSPRRSGASYEQYF.

This clone has a handful of counts. The chain carries TRBV7-2 and TRBJ2-1; perhaps TRBD1 as D (6 bases). From germline, CDR1 is SGHTA and CDR2 FQGNSA. This CDR3 has 13 amino acids. The V and J ends lost 5 bases and 2 bases respectively, with 7 bases between them. Written as DNA, the CDR3 is TGTGCCAGCAGCCAGGGGACCTACAATGAGCAGTTCTTC. It codes for CASSQGTYNEQFF.

CDR3 nucleotide sequence: TGTGCCAGCAGCGATGACCTTGGCTACACCTTC. This gives the protein CASSDDLGYTF. The chain joins TRBV28 to TRBJ1-2, with D unresolved. Trimming took 6 bases from V and 7 from J, leaving 9 bases between them. CDR1 and CDR2 from the germline V gene are MDHEN and SYDVKM. The CDR3 runs 11 residues.

Details on this clone: The same CDR3 also results from other DNA sequences found in this sample. The chain is built from TRBV18 and TRBJ2-3, with TRBD2 identical over 10 bases. V gave up 3 bases and J gave up 2 bases; unmatched junction bases: 5. Germline values: CDR1 KGHSH, CDR2 LQKENI. This CDR3 has 16 amino acids. The CDR3 region is CASSPPSGGLTDTQYF. The CDR3 bases are TGTGCCAGCTCACCGCCTAGCGGGGGCCTCACAGATACGCAGTATTTT.

This clone has only a few counts. The chain is built from TRBV18 and TRBJ1-1; the match to TRBD1 covers 9 bases. Germline V gene data show CDR1 as KGHSH and CDR2 as LQKENI. The trim removed 3 bases at V and 2 bases at J, leaving 10 bases unmatched. The CDR3 is 17 residues long. The CDR3 DNA reads as TGTGCCAGCTCACCCCCGGTGGACAGGGGCACTAACACTGAAGCTTTCTTT. This sequence encodes CASSPPVDRGTNTEAFF.

The chain joins TRBV30 to TRBJ2-5; 7 bases match TRBD1. Germline values: CDR1 GTSNPN, CDR2 SVGIG (reference sequence). The CDR3 is 13 residues long. V lost 2 bases, J lost 1 base, and 1 base stayed unmatched. CDR3 in amino acids: CAWSRGLQETQYF. In DNA, the CDR3 is TGTGCCTGGAGTAGGGGGCTCCAAGAGACCCAGTACTTC.

V gene TRBV10-2 combines with J gene TRBJ2-1, with D possibly matching TRBD1 (6 bases). The CDR3 covers 18 residues. Germline CDR1 is WSHSY and CDR2 is SAAADI. Trimming took 1 base from V and 2 from J, leaving 18 bases between them. CDR3 protein: CASSEFPPQGSAYNEQFF. The CDR3, as DNA: TGCGCCAGCAGTGAGTTCCCTCCACAGGGAAGCGCCTACAATGAGCAGTTCTTC.

V usage is TRBV6-4 and J usage is TRBJ1-2, with D uncertain. The CDR3 covers 15 residues. The germline V and J ends were trimmed by 3 bases and 4 bases, with 15 bases remaining between them. Per the germline V gene, CDR1 is MRHNA and CDR2 is SNTAGT. The CDR3 spells CASSEAPGAVYGYTF. CDR3 bases: TGTGCCAGCAGTGAGGCGCCGGGAGCAGTCTATGGCTACACCTTC.

This sequence joins TRBV5-6 and TRBJ2-4; no firm D call. The CDR3 loop spans 13 amino acids. The germline V and J ends were trimmed by 4 bases and 8 bases, with 13 bases remaining between them. Germline CDR1 and CDR2: SGHDT and YYEEEE. The CDR3 reads CASSQISFDIQYF. In DNA, the CDR3 is TGTGCCAGCAGCCAGATATCATTTGACATTCAGTACTTC.